The text below deals with one T cell receptor beta chain. Ten or more counts support this clonotype. It lacks a known antigen. No base quality information exists; no much larger clone differs at one position. Ficoll-Paque density gradient centrifugation was used to isolate PBMCs. The data were obtained in a study of T-cell memory formation after mild COVID-19 (dated by TCRdb to about 2021). Describing the broader study: Most TCR sequence clusters were specific to one of the two donors. Two young, previously healthy adult volunteers, one female and one male, were included in the cohort. T-cell clones expanding and contracting after mild COVID-19 in two donors were tracked by longitudinal TCRalpha and TCRbeta repertoire sequencing.

TCRdb names Illumina NovaSeq 6000 as the instrument used. TCRalpha and TCRbeta cDNA libraries were constructed by 5'RACE with constant-segment primers, with sample barcodes and unique molecular identifiers being introduced. RNA was extracted from every sample with Trizol reagent. Library amplification was performed in two PCR steps, and a second sample barcode and Illumina TruSeq adapters were introduced in the second step. Libraries were sequenced on an Illumina NovaSeq with 2 x 150 bp paired-end reads. In the paper's pipeline: With migec v1.2.7, reads were demultiplexed and then collapsed into UMI-guided consensus sequences. With mixcr v2.1.11, UMI consensuses were aligned to TRA and TRB V and J templates and assembled into clonotypes. A clonotype was counted as expanded or contracted only when both edgeR and NoisET called the clonotype significant, with the noise models trained on biological replicates. For edgeR calls, the thresholds were a false discovery rate-adjusted p below 0.01 and a log2 fold-change of 1. As an exploratory analysis of dynamics, max-normalized trajectories of the 1000 most abundant clonotypes were examined by PCA with hierarchical clustering. Separately sequenced CD4+ and CD8+ repertoires were used to assign a CD4 or CD8 phenotype to each responding clone. In-frame beta chains were kept once TCRdb had trimmed the public reads at Q25 with fastp and called clones with MiXCR. Each CDR3 protein appears once, grouped with its most common genes and DNA. None of the V and J calls come from the authors' own analysis; TCRdb made them. For this sample the table gives over 450,000 distinct CDR3 sequences, of which 20% were detected only once. Around 13% of the sample goes to the ten largest clones.

The cysteine opens and the phenylalanine closes a CDR3 of 13 amino acids. This entry keeps only the CDR3 DNA: 39 bases, framed from base 1. CDR1 LNHNV and CDR2 YYDKDF were looked up in the germline V gene (reference sequence). V was cut back by 7 bases and J by 1 base, leaving a gap of 10 bases between them. Paper-wide results and their limitations: Some responding clones were detected in pre-infection memory, suggesting pre-existing cross-reactive memory T cells joined the SARS-CoV-2 response. The study covered only a couple of mild cases, and larger cohorts including severe cases with pre-infection samples were considered necessary. Contracting CD4+ clones appeared mostly in the CM and EM memory subsets, whereas CD8+ clones were enriched in EMRA. The second-wave clones that peaked on day 37 were not confirmed to be SARS-CoV-2 specific. Balanced CD4/CD8 phenotypes were observed for clones contracting from day 15 to 85, whereas a bias towards CD4+ was observed for a second wave of clones expanding from day 15 to 37.

This clonotype originated in an adult woman who had mild COVID-19 (a few samples of this study predate the infection). The sample titles of this study are shuffled in the database, so cell type and time point are left out; the donor was told from shared clones. Recombination joined TRBV15 with TRBJ1-1, with the D gene uncertain. Sequencing input: PBMCs or a T cell subset sorted from them (not recorded which). The CDR3 loop reads CATTRPTNTEAFF. The nucleotides read TGTGCCACCACGAGACCGACGAACACTGAAGCTTTCTTT.